These 14 T cell receptor beta chains came from one sample sequenced in a study of post-analysis software for immune sequencing data. These receptors have no identified antigens. Unique molecular identifiers were carried by the TCR beta cDNA libraries. TCRdb reprocessed the PCR reads via MiXCR and lists one record per CDR3 protein. This table has roughly 800,000 distinct CDR3 sequences, about 43% appearing once. General study points: TRBV5-6, TRBV5-1 and TRBV20-1 were among roughly 5 TRBV segments more frequent in patients than controls.

The sequencing sample was made of blood. The receptors come from a girl aged 5 to 17 with multiple sclerosis.

This sequence joins TRBV6-5 and TRBJ2-1; 13 nucleotides align to TRBD2. CDR3 size: 15 residues. Per the germline V gene, CDR1 is MNHEY and CDR2 is SVGAGI. V lost 8 bases, J lost 8 bases, and 9 bases stayed unmatched. The CDR3 DNA reads TGTGCCAGCTCTACGGGGACTAGCGGGATGGATGAGCAGTTCTTC. It encodes CASSTGTSGMDEQFF.

CDR3 DNA sequence: TGTGCCAGCAGCTTAGTCTCCTCCGGCTACGAGCAGTACTTC. Translation: CASSLVSSGYEQYF. The chain is built from TRBV7-8 and TRBJ2-7; D call uncertain. In germline, CDR1 is SGHVS, CDR2 FQNEAQ. The CDR3 sequence is 14 residues long. The V end was cut by 1 base, the J end by 3 bases, with 10 bases between.

The rearrangement links TRBV27 to TRBJ2-1; 8 bases agree with TRBD2. This CDR3 contains 13 residues. CDR1 and CDR2 from the germline V gene are MNHEY and SMNVEV (reference sequence). V gave up 9 bases and J gave up 2 bases; unmatched junction bases: 3. This CDR3 reads CASTSGAYNEQFF. CDR3 nucleotides: TGTGCCAGTACTAGCGGAGCCTACAATGAGCAGTTCTTC.

The chain employs TRBV7-9 and TRBJ2-7, with D possibly being TRBD2 (7 bases). This CDR3 has 15 residues. V dropped 1 base and J dropped 2 bases, with 12 bases sitting between them. CDR1 SEHNR and CDR2 FQNEAQ come from the germline V gene (reference sequence). The CDR3 region is CASSLGQGTTYEQYF. The CDR3 DNA reads as TGTGCCAGCAGCTTAGGGCAGGGGACTACCTACGAGCAGTACTTC.

This clonotype was seen a handful of times. V gene TRBV3-1 combines with J gene TRBJ1-2; TRBD1 agrees at 7 bases. The J segment lost 8 bases and the V segment lost 4 bases, leaving 10 bases of the junction unmatched. CDR3 length: 14 amino acids. Germline loops: CDR1 LGHDT, CDR2 YNNKEL (reference sequence). DNA for the CDR3: TGTGCCAGCAGCCTCGGACAGGTGGGAGGAGGCTACACCTTC. As protein: CASSLGQVGGGYTF.

In this sample, this clonotype turned up a few times. The chain employs TRBV7-2 and TRBJ2-3; 11 bases fit TRBD2. Germline loops: CDR1 SGHTA, CDR2 FQGNSA. CDR3 length equals 16 residues. Trimming removed 5 bases from V and 4 bases from J; junction bases left unmatched: 8. CDR3 loop: CASSPLAGGGADTQYF. The CDR3 nucleotides read TGTGCCAGCAGCCCGTTAGCGGGAGGGGGGGCAGATACGCAGTATTTT.

The chain couples TRBV28 to TRBJ2-3; TRBD2 matches at 9 bases. The CDR3 is made up of 11 amino acids. The germline V gene encodes CDR1 MDHEN and CDR2 SYDVKM. The trim removed 10 bases at V and 10 bases at J, leaving 6 bases unmatched. CDR3 in DNA: TGTGCCACCGCGAGCGGGAGGCCGCAGTATTTT. This encodes CATASGRPQYF.

As DNA, the CDR3 is TGTGCCAGCAGTCCTCATCAACCCTCCGACTACGAGCAGTACTTC. Translation gives CASSPHQPSDYEQYF. This chain uses TRBV6-5 with TRBJ2-5; D gene uncertain. The closer fit of TRBJ2-7 to the DNA end suggests the J call may be wrong. The CDR3 consists of 15 residues. Germline-derived CDR1 and CDR2 are MNHEY and SVGAGI.

The chain has TRBV12-3 or TRBV12-4 and TRBJ2-1, with D uncertain. V was shortened by 7 bases and J by 1 base, with 11 bases between the two germline ends. The CDR3 runs 14 residues. DNA of the CDR3: TGTGCCAGCACTTCTGCCCCTTCCTACAATGAGCAGTTCTTC. This encodes CASTSAPSYNEQFF.

This chain links TRBV5-1 with TRBJ2-7, with TRBD1 as a possible D gene (6 bases). Germline assignment: CDR1 SGHRS and CDR2 YFSETQ. The V end lost 3 bases, the J end lost 2 bases, and 12 bases lay between the germline ends. The CDR3 length is 14 residues. Written as DNA, the CDR3 is TGCGCCAGCAGCTCGGGACAAGTCCCCTACGAGCAGTACTTC. Translated, it gives CASSSGQVPYEQYF.

The rearrangement uses TRBV12-3 or TRBV12-4 and TRBJ2-1, with 8 bases that match TRBD2. Losses at the gene ends were 6 bases for V and 4 bases for J; bases not matched to a gene: 8. This CDR3 is 15 amino acids long. CDR3 bases: TGTGCCAGCAGGGCCAACAGCGGGAGTTACAATGAGCAGTTCTTC. Translation: CASRANSGSYNEQFF.

The table lists this clonotype with a few counts. This chain links TRBV6-2 or TRBV6-3 with TRBJ2-1; D is ambiguous. With 6 bases removed from V and 9 bases from J, the gap between germline ends came to 12 bases. Germline CDR1 reads MNHEY; CDR2 reads SVGEGT. This CDR3 region has 12 residues. Here the CDR3 reads CASSPPYREQFF. DNA for the CDR3: TGTGCCAGCAGCCCCCCCTATCGTGAGCAGTTCTTC.

The CDR3 nucleotides read TGCAGTGCTAGGGGGGCGTTAGAGGATGTCCACTATGGCTACACCTTC. This translates into CSARGALEDVHYGYTF. The rearrangement links TRBV20-1 to TRBJ1-2, with a possible D match to TRBD1 (6 bases). CDR3 length: 16 amino acids. V lost 3 bases and J 3 bases, leaving 20 bases between the germline ends. Germline CDR1 and CDR2: DFQATT and SNEGSKA (reference sequence).

The chain joins TRBV5-1 to TRBJ2-4, with D possibly TRBD2 on 6 matching bases. Germline V gene lookup returns CDR1 SGHRS and CDR2 YFSETQ. CDR3 length: 13 amino acids. V lost 7 bases to trimming and J lost 6 bases, with 14 bases between them. DNA for the CDR3: TGCGCCAGCCGAACCGGGACTCTAAACATTCAGTACTTC. The encoded protein is CASRTGTLNIQYF.